The clone carrying this TCR beta chain was recorded only once. As originally analysed: Using reference gene primer amplification, nucleated cell counts were estimated. Only in-frame clones appear in the TCRdb table, and some are missing; sequencing was by immunoSEQ multiplex PCR. That table is the source of V, J and clone size, and D and trimming were worked out from the DNA. The sample consists of approximately 300,000 clones, 80% to 90% of them appearing once. This sample was taken from a study of blood T cell repertoires in COVID-19. Across the whole study: From T cells, B-cell-depleted T cells, or PBMCs came the material, which was cDNA or gDNA.

Trimming took 3 bases from V and 4 from J; bases not matched to a gene: 3. Germline-derived CDR1 and CDR2 are LGHNT and FRNRAP. CDR3 length equals 14 residues. This receptor was taken from a woman between 40 and 50 years old with acute or convalescent COVID-19. The sample was peripheral blood. The chain employs TRBV12-5 and TRBJ1-1; 9 bases are shared with TRBD1. CDR3 in amino acids: CASGFKTGGTEAFF. The CDR3 DNA reads as TGTGCTAGTGGTTTCAAGACAGGGGGCACTGAAGCTTTCTTT.